Presented here are 23 T cell receptor beta chains from one specimen sequenced in a study of a mutant IDH1 vaccine in newly diagnosed glioma. Measured with immunoSEQ multiplex PCR; TCRdb has only the in-frame clones, and not every one. The sample holds some 23,000 clones, about 78% seen once. Time point meaning: week 11, during vaccination. A 20-mer mutant IDH1 peptide at 300 ug was injected subcutaneously with topical imiquimod. Their recognized antigens are unknown. The sample consisted of PBMCs, taken from a glioma patient whose treatment included an IDH1 peptide vaccine. These receptors originate from a woman between 18 and 30 years old with glioma.

This clone has only a few counts. The V and J genes are TRBV19 and TRBJ1-1; 8 positions match TRBD1. The CDR3 contains 14 residues. CDR1 is LNHDA and CDR2 is SQIVND in the germline V gene (reference sequence). V trimming: 7 bases; J trimming: 5 bases; junction bases outside the gene matches: 9. In DNA, the CDR3 is TGTGCCAGTACCACGGACAGGGAGATAACTGAAGCTTTCTTT. Its translation: CASTTDREITEAFF.

The chain combines TRBV5-4 with TRBJ2-3; TRBD2 aligns across 8 bases. V trimming: 3 bases; J trimming: 2 bases; junction bases outside the gene matches: 5. CDR3 length: 15 amino acids. Germline loops: CDR1 SGHNT, CDR2 YYREEE (reference sequence). CDR3 residues: CASSSLAGHTDTQYF. DNA for the CDR3: TGTGCCAGCAGCTCATTAGCGGGGCACACAGATACGCAGTATTTT.

This chain links TRBV6-1 with TRBJ2-7; 11 bases line up with TRBD1. V lost 2 bases to trimming and J lost 3 bases; unmatched junction nucleotides: 3. CDR1 and CDR2 from the germline V gene are MNHNS and SASEGT. The CDR3 contains 15 residues. The DNA of the CDR3 is TGTGCCAGCAGTGAATTGGGGACAGGGGGCTACGAGCAGTACTTC. The encoded protein is CASSELGTGGYEQYF.

CDR3 bases: TGTGCCAGTAGTAGACAGGGGGCACTCTACGAGCAGTACTTC. It translates to CASSRQGALYEQYF. The V call is TRBV19, the J call TRBJ2-7; 10 positions match TRBD1. Losses at the gene ends were 4 bases for V and 3 bases for J; bases not matched to a gene: 3. The CDR3 is 14 residues long. Germline V gene sequence: CDR1 LNHDA, CDR2 SQIVND (reference sequence).

The V call is TRBV7-9, the J call TRBJ1-2, with 7 bases that match TRBD1. V shed 1 base, J shed 5 bases, and the junction held 7 bases outside the gene matches. CDR1 and CDR2 (germline): SEHNR, FQNEAQ (reference sequence). The CDR3 loop spans 15 amino acids. CDR3 nucleotide sequence: TGTGCCAGCAGCTTAGTGTCGGGGACAGAGTATGGCTACACCTTC. Protein product: CASSLVSGTEYGYTF.

The chain recombines TRBV7-9 with TRBJ2-7, with D possibly matching TRBD2 (5 bases). The germline CDR1 and CDR2 sequences are SEHNR and FQNEAQ (reference sequence). This CDR3 is 15 amino acids long. Deletions cut 6 bases from V and 5 bases from J, with 20 bases between. In DNA form, the CDR3 reads TGTGCCAGCAGTTCCCCGGGATCAGGATTAGACGAGCAGTACTTC. It is translated as CASSSPGSGLDEQYF.

The chain is built from TRBV7-9 and TRBJ1-1; D not certain. Germline loops: CDR1 SEHNR, CDR2 FQNEAQ (reference sequence). CDR3 length: 14 residues. Trimming cost V 3 bases and J 0 bases, with 8 bases left between them. The CDR3 DNA follows: TGTGCCAGCAGCTTTGAGGGATTGAACACTGAAGCTTTCTTT. Translating it yields CASSFEGLNTEAFF. The full variable domain, in which reference TRBV7-9 and TRBJ1-1 provide the parts outside the CDR3, is DTGVSQNPRHKITKRGQNVTFRCDPISEHNRLYWYRQTLGQGPEFLTYFQNEAQLEKSRLLSDRFSAERPKGSFSTLEIQRTEQGDSAMYLCASSFEGLNTEAFFGQGTRLTVV.

The gene calls are TRBV30 and TRBJ1-1, with D hard to call. Germline assignment: CDR1 GTSNPN and CDR2 SVGIG (reference sequence). The CDR3 has 13 residues. V was cut by 4 bases and J by 5 bases, with 14 bases left in between. DNA of the CDR3: TGTGCCTGGATTGCCGGCGTTGGGACTGAAGCTTTCTTT. Protein product: CAWIAGVGTEAFF.

The J gene is TRBJ2-2, the V gene TRBV7-9, with 7 bases fitting TRBD1. Germline assignment: CDR1 SEHNR and CDR2 FQNEAQ (reference sequence). The CDR3 runs 15 residues. Trimming removed 5 bases from V and 7 bases from J; junction bases left unmatched: 10. The CDR3 sequence: CASSARDSRNGELFF. CDR3 nucleotide sequence: TGTGCCAGCAGCGCGAGGGACAGCCGGAACGGGGAGCTGTTTTTT.

The V gene is TRBV15, the J gene TRBJ2-2; 9 positions match TRBD2. This CDR3 has 16 amino acids. CDR1 is LNHNV, CDR2 YYDKDF, per germline (reference sequence). Germline trimming cut 5 bases from V and 7 bases from J; bases unmatched to any gene: 11. The CDR3 DNA follows: TGTGCCACCAGCGCCCCAGGGCGGGAGGGGAACGGGGAGCTGTTTTTT. It specifies CATSAPGREGNGELFF.

Only a few counts were recorded for this clone. The genes are TRBV14 and TRBJ2-3, with D hard to call. Trimming shortened V by 3 bases and J by 2 bases, and 12 bases separated the two germline ends. CDR3 length: 15 amino acids. Germline V CDR1 and CDR2: SGHDN, FVKESK. The CDR3 loop is CASSHGWGITDTQYF. DNA of the CDR3: TGTGCCAGCAGCCACGGGTGGGGAATCACAGATACGCAGTATTTT. Filled out from reference TRBV14 and TRBJ2-3, the complete variable domain reads EAGVTQFPSHSVIEKGQTVTLRCDPISGHDNLYWYRRVMGKEIKFLLHFVKESKQDESGMPNNRFLAERTGGTYSTLKVQPAELEDSGVYFCASSHGWGITDTQYFGPGTRLTVL.

This chain uses TRBV7-6 with TRBJ2-6; D is possibly TRBD1 or TRBD2 (5 bases each). The V end lost 0 bases, the J end lost 4 bases, and 13 bases lay between the germline ends. From germline, CDR1 is SGHVS and CDR2 FNYEAQ. The CDR3 is 17 residues long. The DNA of the CDR3 is TGTGCCAGCAGCTTAGCGCATGGGGGATCGGGGGCCAACGTCCTGACTTTC. It codes for CASSLAHGGSGANVLTF.

The rearrangement links TRBV18 to TRBJ1-5; D unclear. The CDR3 contains 15 residues. Trimming took 2 bases from V and 6 from J, leaving 14 bases between them. CDR1 is KGHSH, CDR2 LQKENI, per germline. The CDR3 is CASSPSPPQVQPQHF. CDR3 coding DNA: TGTGCCAGCTCACCATCCCCCCCTCAGGTTCAGCCCCAGCATTTT.

This clone showed up just a few times. The chain couples TRBV7-6 to TRBJ2-7; TRBD1 aligns across 7 bases. The V segment lost 5 bases and the J segment 0 bases; nucleotides outside the gene matches: 7. Germline-derived CDR1 and CDR2 are SGHVS and FNYEAQ. CDR3 length: 15 amino acids. The CDR3 bases are TGTGCCAGCAGCCTGGTGGGGGACAGCTCCTACGAGCAGTACTTC. Protein: CASSLVGDSSYEQYF.

The chain couples TRBV5-4 to TRBJ1-1; D is undetermined. CDR1 is SGHNT and CDR2 is YYREEE in the germline V gene (reference sequence). The ends were cut back, 2 bases at V and 1 base at J, with 12 bases in the middle. This CDR3 is 15 amino acids long. CDR3 in amino acids: CASSFMAVGNTEAFF. CDR3 coding DNA: TGTGCCAGCAGCTTTATGGCGGTCGGGAACACTGAAGCTTTCTTT.

V usage is TRBV11-2 and J usage is TRBJ1-1; D is ambiguous. This CDR3 has 13 residues. CDR1 is SGHAT, CDR2 FQNNGV, per germline. Trimming cost V 7 bases and J 1 base, with 10 bases left between them. CDR3 bases: TGTGCCAGCATCCTAAGGGAGAACACTGAAGCTTTCTTT. Its protein is CASILRENTEAFF.

The chain couples TRBV7-9 to TRBJ2-1; D remains unclear. This CDR3 is 15 amino acids long. The germline V gene has CDR1 SEHNR and CDR2 FQNEAQ (reference sequence). The V end lost 1 base, the J end lost 6 bases, and 13 bases lay between the germline ends. The CDR3 nucleotides read TGTGCCAGCAGCTTAGGAGGAAAAATGAGCAATGAGCAGTTCTTC. It translates to CASSLGGKMSNEQFF.

The V call is TRBV5-1, the J call TRBJ2-5; D perhaps matches TRBD2 (5 bases). V gave up 7 bases and J gave up 0 bases, with 7 bases separating them. The CDR3 runs 12 residues. Germline V gene data show CDR1 as SGHRS and CDR2 as YFSETQ. The CDR3 is CASGGYQETQYF. The CDR3 nucleotides read TGCGCCAGCGGCGGGTACCAAGAGACCCAGTACTTC. The full variable domain, with the rest looked up from reference TRBV5-1 and TRBJ2-5, is KAGVTQTPRYLIKTRGQQVTLSCSPISGHRSVSWYQQTPGQGLQFLFEYFSETQRNKGNFPGRFSGRQFSNSRSEMNVSTLELGDSALYLCASGGYQETQYFGPGTRLLVL.

V gene TRBV13 combines with J gene TRBJ1-1, with D unresolved. V lost 0 bases and J 1 base, leaving 6 bases between the germline ends. The CDR3 covers 14 residues. Per germline, CDR1 PRHDT and CDR2 FYEKMQ (reference sequence). DNA of the CDR3: TGTGCCAGCAGCTTAGGAACAGCGAACACTGAAGCTTTCTTT. Amino acid sequence: CASSLGTANTEAFF.

The CDR3 coding sequence is TGTGCCAGCAGCCCCCAGGGGGCCTTAGGTGAAAAACTGTTTTTT. It is translated as CASSPQGALGEKLFF. The chain carries TRBV9 and TRBJ1-4; TRBD1 aligns across 8 bases. The V segment lost 4 bases and the J segment 7 bases; nucleotides outside the gene matches: 9. The CDR3 runs 15 residues. Germline V gene lookup returns CDR1 SGDLS and CDR2 YYNGEE.

The chain combines TRBV7-2 with TRBJ2-5; D is tentatively TRBD1 or TRBD2 (6 bases each). The CDR3 totals 15 residues. Trimming left V 5 bases short and J 5 bases short, with 18 bases between. From germline, CDR1 is SGHTA and CDR2 FQGNSA. The DNA for the CDR3 is TGTGCCAGCAGCCCCGTGGGTCTAGGGGGGGAGACCCAGTACTTC. This codes for CASSPVGLGGETQYF. The full variable domain, its missing parts supplied by reference TRBV7-2 and TRBJ2-5, is GAGVSQSPSNKVTEKGKDVELRCDPISGHTALYWYRQSLGQGLEFLIYFQGNSAPDKSGLPSDRFSAERTGGSVSTLTIQRTQQEDSAVYLCASSPVGLGGETQYFGPGTRLLVL.

V and J are TRBV9 and TRBJ1-6, with D possibly matching TRBD1 (5 bases). Trimming left V 6 bases short and J 10 bases short, with 17 bases between. The CDR3 contains 14 residues. In germline, CDR1 is SGDLS, CDR2 YYNGEE. This CDR3 reads CASTPAGGGSPLHF. Here the CDR3 DNA reads TGTGCCAGCACTCCCGCCGGGGGTGGGTCACCCCTCCACTTT.

V usage is TRBV7-9 and J usage is TRBJ1-5; D possibly corresponds to TRBD1 (5 bases). The germline gives CDR1 SEHNR, CDR2 FQNEAQ (reference sequence). This CDR3 has 15 residues. The V end lost 0 bases, the J end lost 6 bases, and 12 bases lay between the germline ends. The CDR3 nucleotides are TGTGCCAGCAGCTTAGCGGGGGAGGTGTTTCAGCCCCAGCATTTT. Residues: CASSLAGEVFQPQHF.